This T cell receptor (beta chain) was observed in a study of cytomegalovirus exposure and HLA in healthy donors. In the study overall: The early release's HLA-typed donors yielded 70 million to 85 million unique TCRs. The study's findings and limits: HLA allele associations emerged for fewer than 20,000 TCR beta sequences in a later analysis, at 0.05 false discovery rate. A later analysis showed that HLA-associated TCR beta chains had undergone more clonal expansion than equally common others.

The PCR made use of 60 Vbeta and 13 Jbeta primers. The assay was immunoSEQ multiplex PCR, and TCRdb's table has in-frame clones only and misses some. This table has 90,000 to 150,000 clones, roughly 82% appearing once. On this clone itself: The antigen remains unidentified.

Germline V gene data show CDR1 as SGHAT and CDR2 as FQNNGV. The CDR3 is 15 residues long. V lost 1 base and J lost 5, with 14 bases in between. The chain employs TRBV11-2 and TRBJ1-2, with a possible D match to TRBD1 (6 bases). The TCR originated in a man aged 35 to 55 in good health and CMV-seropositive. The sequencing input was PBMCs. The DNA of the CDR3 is TGTGCCAGCAGCTTAGGGACAGATCCCCTATATGGCTACACCTTC. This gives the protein CASSLGTDPLYGYTF.